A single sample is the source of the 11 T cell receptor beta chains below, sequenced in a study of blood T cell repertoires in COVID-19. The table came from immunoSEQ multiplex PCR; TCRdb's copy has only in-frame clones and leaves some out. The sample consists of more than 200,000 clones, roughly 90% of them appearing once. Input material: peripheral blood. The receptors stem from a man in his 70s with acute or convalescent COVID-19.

This chain's CDR3 is CASGLAGQSPAVGYTF. DNA of the CDR3: TGTGCTAGTGGTTTGGCCGGACAGTCCCCAGCAGTCGGCTACACCTTC. This chain links TRBV12-5 with TRBJ1-2, with D possibly matching TRBD1 (6 bases). Germline CDR1 reads LGHNT; CDR2 reads FRNRAP. This CDR3 spans 16 amino acids. Trimming cost V 1 base and J 8 bases, with 20 bases left between them. Using reference TRBV12-5 and TRBJ1-2 for the parts outside the CDR3, the full variable domain is DARVTQTPRHKVTEMGQEVTMRCQPILGHNTVFWYRQTMMQGLELLAYFRNRAPLDDSGMPKDRFSAEMPDATLATLKIQPSEPRDSAVYFCASGLAGQSPAVGYTFGSGTRLTVV.

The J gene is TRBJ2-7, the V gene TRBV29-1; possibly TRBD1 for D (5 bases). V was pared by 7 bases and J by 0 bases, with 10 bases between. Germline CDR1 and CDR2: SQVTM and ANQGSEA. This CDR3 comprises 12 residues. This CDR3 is CSGGPSSYEQYF. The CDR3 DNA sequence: TGCAGCGGGGGCCCCAGCTCCTACGAGCAGTACTTC.

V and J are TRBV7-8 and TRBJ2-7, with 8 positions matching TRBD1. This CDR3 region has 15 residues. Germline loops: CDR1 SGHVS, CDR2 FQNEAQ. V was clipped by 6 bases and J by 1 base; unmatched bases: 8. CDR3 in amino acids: CASRSSGTGSYEQYF. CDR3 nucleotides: TGTGCCAGCAGATCCTCCGGGACAGGATCCTACGAGCAGTACTTC. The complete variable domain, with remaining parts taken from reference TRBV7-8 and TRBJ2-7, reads GAGVSQSPRYKVAKRGQDVALRCDPISGHVSLFWYQQALGQGPEFLTYFQNEAQLDKSGLPSDRFFAERPEGSVSTLKIQRTQQEDSAVYLCASRSSGTGSYEQYFGPGTRLTVT.

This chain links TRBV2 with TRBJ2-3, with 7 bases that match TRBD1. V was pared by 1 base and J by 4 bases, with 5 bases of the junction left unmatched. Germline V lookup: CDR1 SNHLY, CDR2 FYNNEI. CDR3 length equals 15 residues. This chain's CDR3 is CASSEDRGAPDTQYF. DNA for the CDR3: TGTGCCAGCAGTGAAGACAGGGGCGCCCCAGATACGCAGTATTTT.

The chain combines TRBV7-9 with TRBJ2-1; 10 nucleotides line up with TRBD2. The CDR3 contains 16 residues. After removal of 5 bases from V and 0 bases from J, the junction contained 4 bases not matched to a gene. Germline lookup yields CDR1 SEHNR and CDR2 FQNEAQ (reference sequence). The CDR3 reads CASSPPSGSSYNEQFF. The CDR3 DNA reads TGTGCCAGCAGCCCGCCTAGCGGGAGCTCCTACAATGAGCAGTTCTTC.

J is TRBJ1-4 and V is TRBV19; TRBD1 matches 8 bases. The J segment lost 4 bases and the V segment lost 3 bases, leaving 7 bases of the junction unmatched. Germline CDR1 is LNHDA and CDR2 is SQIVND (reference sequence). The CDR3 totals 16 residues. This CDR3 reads CASSILRQGRNEKLFF. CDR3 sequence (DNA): TGTGCCAGTAGTATCCTACGACAGGGGCGTAATGAAAAACTGTTTTTT.

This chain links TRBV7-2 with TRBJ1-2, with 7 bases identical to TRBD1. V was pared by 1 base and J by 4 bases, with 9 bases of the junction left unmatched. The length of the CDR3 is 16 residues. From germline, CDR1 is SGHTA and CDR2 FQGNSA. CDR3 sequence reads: CASSLGGTESRYGYTF. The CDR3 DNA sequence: TGTGCCAGCAGCTTAGGGGGGACAGAATCTCGCTATGGCTACACCTTC.

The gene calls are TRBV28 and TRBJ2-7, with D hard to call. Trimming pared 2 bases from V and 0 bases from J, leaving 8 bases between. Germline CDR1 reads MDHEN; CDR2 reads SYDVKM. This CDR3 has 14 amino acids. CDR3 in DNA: TGTGCCAGCAGTTTAAACCAGGACTCCTACGAGCAGTACTTC. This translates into CASSLNQDSYEQYF.

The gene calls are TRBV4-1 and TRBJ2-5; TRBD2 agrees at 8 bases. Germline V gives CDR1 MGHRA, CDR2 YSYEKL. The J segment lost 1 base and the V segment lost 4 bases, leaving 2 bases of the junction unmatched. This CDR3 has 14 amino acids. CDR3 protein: CASSLGTSQETQYF. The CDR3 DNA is TGCGCCAGCAGCCTCGGGACTAGCCAAGAGACCCAGTACTTC.

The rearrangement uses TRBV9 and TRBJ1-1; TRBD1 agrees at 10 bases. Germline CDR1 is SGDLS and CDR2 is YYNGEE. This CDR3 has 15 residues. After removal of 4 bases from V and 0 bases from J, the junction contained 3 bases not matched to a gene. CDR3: CASSPGTGVNTEAFF. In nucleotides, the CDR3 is TGTGCCAGCAGCCCCGGGACAGGGGTGAACACTGAAGCTTTCTTT.

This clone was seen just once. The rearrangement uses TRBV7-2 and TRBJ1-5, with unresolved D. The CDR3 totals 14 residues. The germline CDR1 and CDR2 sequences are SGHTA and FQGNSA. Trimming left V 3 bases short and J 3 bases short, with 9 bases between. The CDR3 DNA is TGTGCCAGCAGCTTGCAGGCTCTCAATCAGCCCCAGCATTTT. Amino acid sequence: CASSLQALNQPQHF.